This section outlines one T cell receptor beta chain sequence together with its context. Its antigen is as yet unknown. The PCR employed 60 Vbeta primers together with 13 Jbeta primers. Some clones are missing from TCRdb's copy, which holds only in-frame ones; the method was immunoSEQ multiplex PCR. Among about 100,000 clones listed, around 83% were seen once. There are 16 residues in the CDR3. Trimming cost V 1 base and J 4 bases, with 17 bases left between them. CDR1 LGHNA and CDR2 YNFKEQ come from the germline V gene. The sample is drawn from a study of cytomegalovirus exposure and HLA in healthy donors. Study outcomes and limitations: Differences between HLA loci emerged in a later analysis of TCR association rates, with DRB1 most and HLA-C fewest. As confirmed in vitro, a few CMV-associated chains were specific for CMV antigens. In all likelihood, a cluster of highly shared sequence variants was a sequencing artifact.

The sample was PBMCs. The clonotype was recovered from a young woman in good health and CMV-seronegative. The chain joins TRBV4-2 to TRBJ2-7, with D possibly TRBD2 on 6 matching bases. CDR3 region: CASSQVVGGGRYEQYF. The CDR3 DNA follows: TGTGCCAGCAGCCAAGTAGTGGGGGGTGGGAGGTACGAGCAGTACTTC.